This T cell receptor beta chain is drawn from a study of CD8 T cells in ankylosing spondylitis. Study-level points and caveats: Clones linked with disease were CD8+ and fairly uncommon in the peripheral blood. Clones tied to disease were said to be significantly enriched in matched ankylosing spondylitis synovial fluid. Several highly homologous variants formed a TCR beta motif that appeared characteristic of ankylosing spondylitis blood.

The CDR3 has 12 amino acids. Germline loops: CDR1 SGHRS, CDR2 YFSETQ. The J segment lost 7 bases and the V segment lost 3 bases, leaving 3 bases of the junction unmatched. There are many counts of this clonotype. Its matching antigen is unknown. TCRdb re-called the 5' RACE reads with MiXCR, one entry per CDR3 protein. The sample holds around 490,000 distinct CDR3 sequences, approximately 5% seen once. This TCR was sampled from a male donor with ankylosing spondylitis. The sample was blood, either unsorted or a sorted T cell fraction (not recorded which). This rearrangement joins TRBV5-1 to TRBJ1-1; 7 nucleotides match TRBD1. CDR3 sequence reads: CASSWDRDEAFF. For the CDR3, the DNA is TGCGCCAGCAGCTGGGACAGAGATGAAGCTTTCTTT.